These 29 T cell receptor beta chains originate from one sample sequenced in a study of molecular identifiers for immune sequencing clone quantification. TCRdb reprocessed the PCR reads via MiXCR and lists one record per CDR3 protein. Here the sample spans about 640,000 distinct CDR3 sequences, just under 20% being singletons. Input material: naive CD8+ T cells from blood, with Jurkat cell RNA spiked in. This sample's subset: FACS-sorted CD8+CD4-CCR7+CD45RA+ naive T cells. The receptors derive from a human donor in good health. Some libraries in this study had Jurkat cell RNA spiked in.

This clonotype was found a few times. V and J are TRBV9 and TRBJ2-5; D perhaps matches TRBD1 (6 bases). With 0 bases removed from V and 1 base from J, the gap between germline ends came to 16 bases. The CDR3 runs 17 residues. Germline CDR1 and CDR2: SGDLS and YYNGEE. The CDR3 reads CASSVAFGRGTQETQYF. CDR3 coding DNA: TGTGCCAGCAGCGTAGCGTTCGGCAGGGGCACCCAAGAGACCCAGTACTTC.

A single count supports this clonotype. With a much larger clone just one base away, this may be a read error. This chain connects TRBV4-3 to TRBJ2-3; 9 positions match TRBD2. In germline, CDR1 is LGHNA, CDR2 YSLEER. There are 17 residues in the CDR3. CDR3 residues: CANSQASSGEVIDTQYF. In DNA, the CDR3 is TGCGCCAACAGCCAAGCCTCTAGCGGGGAGGTGATAGATACGCAGTATTTT.

This clonotype was detected many times. The V call is TRBV9, the J call TRBJ2-5; D gene unclear. The V and J ends lost 0 bases and 4 bases respectively, with 4 bases between them. In germline, CDR1 is SGDLS, CDR2 YYNGEE. The CDR3 is 12 amino acids. CDR3 sequence: CASSVAGETQYF. CDR3 nucleotide sequence: TGTGCCAGCAGCGTAGCCGGAGAGACCCAGTACTTC.

This clonotype has only a few counts. V usage is TRBV27 and J usage is TRBJ2-7, with 7 bases matching TRBD1. The CDR3 runs 14 residues. Germline CDR1 is MNHEY and CDR2 is SMNVEV (reference sequence). V lost 5 bases, J lost 6 bases, and 10 bases stayed unmatched. This CDR3 is CASSQGTDPFEQYF. Written as DNA, the CDR3 is TGTGCCAGCAGTCAAGGGACAGACCCTTTCGAGCAGTACTTC.

There are many counts of this clonotype. This sequence joins TRBV7-2 and TRBJ2-7; no definite D call. Germline V lookup: CDR1 SGHTA, CDR2 FQGNSA. The CDR3 has 12 amino acids. V was clipped by 4 bases and J by 7 bases, with 11 bases between them. The DNA for the CDR3 is TGTGCCAGCAGCTCCCCCAGGCTAGAGCAGTACTTC. Translating gives CASSSPRLEQYF.

This clonotype was seen repeatedly, ten times or more. CDR3 sequence (DNA): TGTGCCAGCAGGTCCCCCTTAGGCGGGAGGGCCGTTGAGCAGTTCTTC. Its translation: CASRSPLGGRAVEQFF. The rearrangement joins TRBV28 to TRBJ2-1, with 9 bases fitting TRBD2. The CDR3 covers 16 residues. J gave up 9 bases and V 6 bases, and 15 bases lay outside the gene matches. CDR1 is MDHEN and CDR2 is SYDVKM in the germline V gene. The complete variable domain, with remaining parts taken from reference TRBV28 and TRBJ2-1, reads DVKVTQSSRYLVKRTGEKVFLECVQDMDHENMFWYRQDPGLGLRLIYFSYDVKMKEKGDIPEGYSVSREKKERFSLILESASTNQTSMYLCASRSPLGGRAVEQFFGPGTRLTVL.

This clonotype was counted many times. V gene TRBV18 combines with J gene TRBJ1-2; no clear D gene. There are 16 residues in the CDR3. Trimming took 3 bases from V and 0 from J, leaving 14 bases between them. The V gene's germline CDR1 is KGHSH and CDR2 LQKENI. The CDR3 sequence: CASSPPAEETNYGYTF. CDR3 DNA: TGTGCCAGCTCACCCCCCGCGGAAGAGACTAACTATGGCTACACCTTC.

This clonotype was seen many times. The genes are TRBV19 and TRBJ2-7; TRBD2 matches 15 bases. Per germline, CDR1 LNHDA and CDR2 SQIVND (reference sequence). V shed 4 bases and J 5 bases; nucleotides not matched to a gene: 3. This CDR3 has 15 amino acids. In nucleotides, the CDR3 is TGTGCCAGTAGTAAGGGACTAGCGGGAGGTAACGAGCAGTACTTC. This translates into CASSKGLAGGNEQYF.

This clonotype was detected many times. The rearrangement uses TRBV6-2 or TRBV6-3 and TRBJ2-5; the D gene is possibly TRBD2 (6 bases). Germline CDR1 is MNHEY and CDR2 is SVGEGT. The CDR3 contains 13 residues. V gave up 7 bases and J gave up 0 bases, with 9 bases separating them. The CDR3 bases are TGTGCCAGCAACGCGGGATACCAAGAGACCCAGTACTTC. It yields the protein CASNAGYQETQYF.

This clonotype was recorded at least ten times. V is TRBV6-5 and J is TRBJ1-6; D is perhaps TRBD1 (5 bases). V lost 4 bases to trimming and J lost 6 bases, with 13 bases between them. CDR3 length: 15 residues. Germline CDR1 and CDR2: MNHEY and SVGAGI. The CDR3 here is CASSSPGTFNSPLHF. CDR3 DNA sequence: TGTGCCAGCAGTTCCCCCGGGACCTTTAATTCACCCCTCCACTTT.

This clonotype appeared many times. The V call is TRBV6-5, the J call TRBJ2-2; D may correspond to TRBD1 or TRBD2 (6 bases each). The CDR3 totals 14 residues. V lost 6 bases and J 5 bases, leaving 13 bases between the germline ends. Germline CDR1 MNHEY, CDR2 SVGAGI. In DNA, the CDR3 is TGTGCCAGCAGCTCAGGGGCGGGGACCGGGGAGCTGTTTTTT. It specifies CASSSGAGTGELFF.

The rearrangement links TRBV4-3 to TRBJ1-3; no clear D. The CDR3 is 15 residues long. The V end was cut by 1 base, the J end by 0 bases, with 7 bases between. CDR1 is LGHNA, CDR2 YSLEER, per germline. The CDR3 spells CASSQGRGSGNTIYF. The CDR3 DNA reads TGCGCCAGCAGCCAAGGACGGGGCTCTGGAAACACCATATATTTT.

This clonotype was seen ten or more times. The V and J genes are TRBV6-5 and TRBJ2-3; TRBD1 might be the D (5 bases). The length of the CDR3 is 15 residues. Trimming left V 7 bases short and J 1 base short, with 15 bases between. Looked up from germline, CDR1 is MNHEY and CDR2 is SVGAGI. Here the CDR3 DNA reads TGTGCCAGCACCCCAGGGAACCTAGGCACAGATACGCAGTATTTT. Translation: CASTPGNLGTDTQYF.

This clonotype was detected only a few times. The chain employs TRBV9 and TRBJ2-1; TRBD2 agrees at 10 bases. The CDR3 runs 17 residues. CDR1 SGDLS and CDR2 YYNGEE come from the germline V gene. J lost 8 bases, V lost 1 base, and 12 bases had no gene match. This CDR3 is CASSVNLAGAILDEQFF. CDR3 DNA: TGTGCCAGCAGCGTAAACCTAGCGGGGGCCATTTTGGATGAGCAGTTCTTC.

This clonotype was seen only once. With a much larger clone just one base away, this may be a read error. The chain combines TRBV7-2 with TRBJ2-1, with D possibly being TRBD1 (6 bases). V was clipped by 3 bases and J by 10 bases, with 19 bases between them. Per germline, CDR1 SGHTA and CDR2 FQGNSA. The CDR3 spans 15 residues. The CDR3 DNA follows: TGTGCCAGCAGCTTGGGGGCAGGGGAGACCTACGAGCAGTTCTTC. This codes for CASSLGAGETYEQFF.

This clonotype was seen repeatedly, ten times or more. The chain couples TRBV4-1 to TRBJ1-3; D may be TRBD1 (5 bases). Germline CDR1 reads MGHRA; CDR2 reads YSYEKL. V gave up 0 bases and J gave up 2 bases, with 20 bases separating them. This CDR3 is 19 amino acids long. CDR3 bases: TGCGCCAGCAGCCAAGATTCACAGGCAACAGGCTCACCTGGAAACACCATATATTTT. Translating gives CASSQDSQATGSPGNTIYF.

This clonotype was seen many times. This chain connects TRBV12-3 or TRBV12-4 to TRBJ2-7, with TRBD1 identical over 12 bases. The CDR3 is 14 amino acids. V was pared by 5 bases and J by 6 bases, with 5 bases of the junction left unmatched. The CDR3: CASSPGDRGREQYF. The CDR3 nucleotides are TGTGCCAGCAGTCCGGGGGACAGGGGGCGCGAGCAGTACTTC.

As to this clonotype: One base away lies a much larger clone, so this may be a sequencing read error. V gene TRBV7-9 combines with J gene TRBJ2-7; weak D call: TRBD1 (6 bases). Germline values: CDR1 SEHNR, CDR2 FQNEAQ (reference sequence). Trimming stripped 5 bases from V and 11 bases from J, with 22 bases between. The CDR3 length is 14 residues. The CDR3: CASSAVRHTGLKYF. The CDR3 DNA reads TGTGCCAGCAGCGCCGTGCGCCATACAGGGTTGAAGTACTTC.

This clonotype turned up a few times. This rearrangement joins TRBV7-9 to TRBJ1-4; maybe TRBD1 (5 bases). CDR1 and CDR2 (germline): SEHNR, FQNEAQ (reference sequence). The CDR3 spans 14 residues. V was pared by 5 bases and J by 5 bases, with 12 bases between. CDR3 residues: CASSLTDQNEKLFF. The DNA of the CDR3 is TGTGCCAGCAGCCTGACAGATCAAAATGAAAAACTGTTTTTT.

In the case of this clonotype: The junction differs from germline at one of its ends, possibly a read error. The rearrangement uses TRBV2 and TRBJ2-1; perhaps TRBD2 as D (5 bases). CDR1 is SNHLY, CDR2 FYNNEI, per germline. The CDR3 has 17 amino acids. The CDR3 loop reads CASSEVAGGSSYSEQFF. The DNA of the CDR3 is TGTGCCAGCAGTGAAGTTGCGGGCGGAAGCTCCTACAGTGAGCAGTTCTTC. The complete variable domain, with remaining parts taken from reference TRBV2 and TRBJ2-1, reads EPEVTQTPSHQVTQMGQEVILRCVPISNHLYFYWYRQILGQKVEFLVSFYNNEISEKSEIFDDQFSVERPDGSNFTLKIRSTKLEDSAMYFCASSEVAGGSSYSEQFFGPGTRLTVL.

This clonotype came up many times. The chain couples TRBV6-2 or TRBV6-3 to TRBJ1-1; D is unclear. The CDR3 totals 12 residues. Trimming shortened V by 8 bases and J by 6 bases, and 13 bases separated the two germline ends. The germline V gene encodes CDR1 MNHEY and CDR2 SVGEGT. The DNA for the CDR3 is TGTGCCAGCGGGCTCTCGCGGGCTGAAGCTTTCTTT. Amino acid sequence: CASGLSRAEAFF.

Comment on this clonotype: A much larger clone lies one base from this, so it may be a read error. This chain uses TRBV4-2 with TRBJ2-7; 10 positions agree with TRBD2. Germline V gene lookup returns CDR1 LGHNA and CDR2 YNFKEQ. The trim removed 2 bases at V and 4 bases at J, leaving 8 bases unmatched. The CDR3 length is 16 residues. The CDR3 is CASSQWASGSGYEQYF. The DNA for the CDR3 is TGTGCCAGCAGCCAATGGGCTAGCGGGAGTGGTTACGAGCAGTACTTC.

Note on this clonotype: A read error may account for a junction end that differs from germline. The chain carries TRBV3-1 and TRBJ2-1; 10 positions agree with TRBD2. The CDR3 totals 14 residues. Germline lookup yields CDR1 LGHDT and CDR2 YNNKEL (reference sequence). The CDR3 DNA is TGTGCCAGCAGCCAGACTAGCGGGTACAACGAGCAGTCCTTC. It encodes CASSQTSGYNEQSF.

This clonotype has at least ten counts. The rearrangement uses TRBV5-1 and TRBJ1-1, with D hard to call. V lost 0 bases and J 7 bases, leaving 10 bases between the germline ends. The CDR3 consists of 13 residues. Germline-derived CDR1 and CDR2 are SGHRS and YFSETQ. The CDR3 nucleotides read TGCGCCAGCAGCTTGGGCGACCAACATGAAGCTTTCTTT. Protein product: CASSLGDQHEAFF.

As concerns this clonotype: One base away lies a much larger clone, so this may be a sequencing read error. The V and J genes are TRBV2 and TRBJ1-1; the match to TRBD1 covers 8 bases. Germline assignment: CDR1 SNHLY and CDR2 FYNNEI. V shed 4 bases, J shed 6 bases, and the junction held 10 bases outside the gene matches. The CDR3 spans 15 residues. CDR3 in amino acids: CASSADRARTAEAFF. DNA for the CDR3: TGTGCCAGCAGTGCGGACAGGGCGAGGACGGCTGAAGCTTTCTTT.

This clonotype has ten or more counts. The J gene is TRBJ2-3, the V gene TRBV7-9; a weak D match, TRBD2 (5 bases). V dropped 5 bases and J dropped 1 base, with 10 bases sitting between them. The CDR3 length is 14 residues. Per germline, CDR1 SEHNR and CDR2 FQNEAQ (reference sequence). The DNA of the CDR3 is TGTGCCAGCAGCCCAGTCGGGGGCACAGATACGCAGTATTTT. Translation gives CASSPVGGTDTQYF.

There are many counts of this clonotype. The chain is built from TRBV4-3 and TRBJ1-1; no clear D. The CDR3 consists of 17 residues. V dropped 4 bases and J dropped 6 bases, with 24 bases sitting between them. Germline lookup yields CDR1 LGHNA and CDR2 YSLEER. The CDR3 DNA sequence: TGCGCCAGCAGCCCCTTGGTCGATACAGCAGATAGCGCTGAAGCTTTCTTT. It yields the protein CASSPLVDTADSAEAFF.

This clonotype was counted at least ten times. The chain has TRBV4-1 and TRBJ2-3; the match to TRBD1 covers 7 bases. The CDR3 runs to 15 residues. CDR1 is MGHRA, CDR2 YSYEKL, per germline. J lost 0 bases, V lost 3 bases, and 3 bases had no gene match. This CDR3 is CASSQTGYSTDTQYF. Written as DNA, the CDR3 is TGCGCCAGCAGCCAGACAGGGTATAGCACAGATACGCAGTATTTT.

This clonotype was seen at least ten times. The chain carries TRBV10-3 and TRBJ2-7; D gene uncertain. The CDR3 sequence is 14 residues long. Trimming cost V 3 bases and J 8 bases, with 17 bases left between them. Per germline, CDR1 ENHRY and CDR2 SYGVKD. The CDR3 spells CAISDPDATDQQYF. DNA for the CDR3: TGTGCCATCAGTGACCCGGACGCTACTGATCAGCAGTACTTC.